This T cell receptor (beta chain) was documented in a study of regulatory T cells (dated by TCRdb to the late 2010s). About the full investigation: T-cell receptor beta repertoires of sorted regulatory, conventional CD4+ and CD8+ T cells were compared between CD3G-deficient patients and healthy controls.

Every CD3G-deficient patient showed evidence of autoimmunity, and the autoimmunity was more severe in two of the patients. At testing, patients were between 2 and 39 years old and showed lower naive and higher memory CD4+ and CD8+ T-cell proportions. Several individuals with CD3G deficiency made up the patient group. An international network of physicians spanning the United States, Europe and Asia provided the patient samples and clinical data. Peripheral blood mononuclear cells were isolated by Ficoll density separation. CD3+ CD8+ CD4- T cells were isolated using a FACSAria cell sorter. With respect to this clone: Its antigen remains unidentified. No base qualities exist here, and no much larger clone lies one base off it.

The multiplex PCR relied on 52 forward TRBV primers and 13 reverse TRBJ primers, and amplification bias was corrected through assay-based and computational methods. Rearranged TRB loci were amplified from genomic DNA by multiplex PCR within the immunoSEQ assay. TRB amplicons were sequenced on an Illumina HiSeq platform. The authors' pipeline ran thus. Raw sequences were error-filtered and aligned to reference gene sequences by custom algorithms, then analyzed with the immunoSEQ online tools. The frequencies of productive and nonproductive TRB rearrangements were evaluated among unique sequences as well as among total sequences. Hydrophobicity and amino acid composition of residues 6 and 7 within the TRB CDR3 were used to estimate the potential for self-reactivity. Groups were compared by t tests, Mann-Whitney tests or two-way ANOVA performed in Prism software. The source is immuneACCESS, and TCRdb retained only in-frame sequences with V and J called. Part of the clones is not carried over; for the studies checked, unresolved V genes explain less than half of this, and the remainder is unexplained. V and J calls and clone size follow that table, whereas D and trimming were derived from the DNA. The sample includes just over 20,000 clones, with under 95% observed a single time. The top ten hold 3.5% to 4% of the sample.

The research as a whole found: Compared with control CD8+ cells, CD8+ T cells derived from patients showed a nonsignificant trend toward reduced Shannon entropy. Repertoires from patients had restricted unique TRB V-J pairs and skewed V and J gene usage, with the strongest effect in regulatory T cells.

The CDR3 contains 12 residues, cysteine and phenylalanine counted. Solely the CDR3 DNA is kept, with 36 bases framed from the first base. V is cut by 1 base and J by 7 bases, and the space between the germline ends is 9 bases. CDR1 and CDR2 are read off the germline V gene (reference sequence) as SGHKS and YYEKEE. The sample comprised CD8+ T cells sorted from blood. The chain links TRBV5-5 with TRBJ2-7, with the D gene too uncertain to name. This TCR derives from a child aged 2-15 years with CD3G deficiency. The CDR3: CASSLTDREQYF. The DNA sequence follows: TGTGCCAGCAGCTTGACGGACCGGGAGCAGTACTTC.